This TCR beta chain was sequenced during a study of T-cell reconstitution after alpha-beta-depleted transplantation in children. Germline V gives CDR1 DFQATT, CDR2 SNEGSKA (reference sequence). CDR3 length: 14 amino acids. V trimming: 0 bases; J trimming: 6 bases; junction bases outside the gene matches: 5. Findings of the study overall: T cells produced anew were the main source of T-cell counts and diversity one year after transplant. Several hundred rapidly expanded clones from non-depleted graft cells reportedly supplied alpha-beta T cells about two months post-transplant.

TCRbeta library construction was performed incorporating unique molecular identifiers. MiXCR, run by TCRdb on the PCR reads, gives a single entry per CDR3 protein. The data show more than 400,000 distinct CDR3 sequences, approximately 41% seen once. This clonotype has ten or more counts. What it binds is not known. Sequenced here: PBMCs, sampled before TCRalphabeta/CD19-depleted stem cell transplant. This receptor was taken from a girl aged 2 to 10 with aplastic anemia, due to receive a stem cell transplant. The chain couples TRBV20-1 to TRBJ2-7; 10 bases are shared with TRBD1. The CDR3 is CSARDRDRGLEQYF. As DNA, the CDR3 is TGCAGTGCTAGAGATCGGGACAGGGGTCTCGAGCAGTACTTC.